Listed here are 5 T cell receptor beta chains from one sample, sequenced in a study of CD8+ T cells in alopecia areata. Treatment specified: oral pan-JAK inhibitor, 5-10 mg twice daily. Extraction of RNA preceded its reverse transcription into cDNA, which served as the sequencing template. Some clones are missing from TCRdb's copy, which holds only in-frame ones; the method was immunoSEQ multiplex PCR. This repertoire shows 180,000 or so clones, 50% to 75% found once; its top ten account for roughly 17%. Sample: CD4+ T cells sorted from blood, taken at roughly week 58, from a patient treated with tofacitinib. The receptors shown here come from a human donor with alopecia areata.

The chain couples TRBV6-1 to TRBJ1-1, with D possibly being TRBD1 (5 bases). The CDR3 has 13 amino acids. In germline, CDR1 is MNHNS, CDR2 SASEGT. V lost 8 bases and J lost 3, with 13 bases in between. Here the CDR3 reads CASSTEGDTEAFF. The CDR3 DNA reads as TGTGCCAGCTCAACAGAAGGGGACACTGAAGCTTTCTTT.

The chain has TRBV2 and TRBJ2-1; 8 bases line up with TRBD2. This CDR3 is 11 amino acids long. The germline V gene has CDR1 SNHLY and CDR2 FYNNEI. V was pared by 3 bases and J by 12 bases, with 1 base of the junction left unmatched. This CDR3 reads CASSDRGGQFF. The DNA of the CDR3 is TGTGCCAGCAGTGACCGGGGGGGGCAGTTCTTC.

The chain carries TRBV9 and TRBJ2-1; D is unresolved. V lost 2 bases and J lost 9, with 15 bases in between. This CDR3 has 14 amino acids. CDR1 SGDLS and CDR2 YYNGEE come from the germline V gene. The CDR3 reads CASSVDGYATEQFF. For the CDR3, the DNA is TGTGCCAGCAGCGTTGACGGGTACGCTACTGAGCAGTTCTTC. Full variable domain (rest looked up from reference TRBV9 and TRBJ2-1): DSGVTQTPKHLITATGQRVTLRCSPRSGDLSVYWYQQSLDQGLQFLIQYYNGEERAKGNILERFSAQQFPDLHSELNLSSLELGDSALYFCASSVDGYATEQFFGPGTRLTVL.

The chain uses TRBV29-1 and TRBJ1-5; TRBD1 matches 9 bases. After removal of 4 bases from V and 11 bases from J, the junction contained 6 bases not matched to a gene. CDR1 and CDR2 (germline): SQVTM, ANQGSEA. The CDR3 loop spans 12 amino acids. For the CDR3, the DNA is TGCAGCGTTGGTGGCGGGACAGGGACCCAGCATTTT. Translated, it gives CSVGGGTGTQHF. The variable domain in full, completed from reference TRBV29-1 and TRBJ1-5, reads SAVISQKPSRDICQRGTSLTIQCQVDSQVTMMFWYRQQPGQSLTLIATANQGSEATYESGFVIDKFPISRPNLTFSTLTVSNMSPEDSSIYLCSVGGGTGTQHFGDGTRLSIL.

The chain combines TRBV7-9 with TRBJ2-4; no clear D gene. Germline V gene data show CDR1 as SEHNR and CDR2 as FQNEAQ (reference sequence). V lost 5 bases and J 1 base, leaving 18 bases between the germline ends. This CDR3 has 17 amino acids. The CDR3 sequence: CASSPSPAGAAKNIQYF. The CDR3 nucleotides read TGTGCCAGCAGCCCGAGCCCGGCAGGAGCGGCCAAAAACATTCAGTACTTC.